The sequence of this TCR beta chain was determined in a study of T cells expressing NK-cell markers. Background on the study: In the group of eight sequenced donors, seven were HCMV-seropositive and one was seronegative. Broader study findings: Specificity for HCMV among expanded NKG2C+ T cell clones was not established.

Germline CDR1 MNHEY, CDR2 SMNVEV (reference sequence). The CDR3 has 16 residues. Researchers built TCR beta cDNA using 5'RACE template switching with UMIs. TCRdb derives one entry per CDR3 protein from the 5' RACE reads, leaving out DNA. The sample holds 5,500 to 7,500 distinct CDR3 sequences. For this clonotype: Antigen unknown.

The chain has TRBV27 and TRBJ2-1. The specimen was blood T cells: a sorted CD56 or NKG2C T cell subset, CD4+ or CD8+ T cells, or bulk PBMC T cells (not recorded which). This receptor was taken from a man between 18 and 69 years old in good health. The CDR3 loop reads CASSLFPQGPYNEQFF.